Below, one T cell receptor (beta chain) is given with its context. Germline V lookup: CDR1 SGDLS, CDR2 YYNGEE. The CDR3 has 14 residues. The V end lost 2 bases, the J end lost 8 bases, and 13 bases lay between the germline ends. These data come from a study of blood T cell repertoires in COVID-19. Study details: Whether acute or convalescent, the COVID-19 samples came from the United States, Italy and Spain.

Original processing notes: Amplifying reference gene primers gave estimates of nucleated cell counts. The table came from immunoSEQ multiplex PCR; TCRdb's copy has only in-frame clones and leaves some out. Clone size and the V and J calls come from that table; the DNA yielded D and trimming. The data show 150,000 or so clones, 75% to 90% seen once. The chain recombines TRBV9 with TRBJ1-4; possible D gene TRBD1, 5 bases. This TCR was recovered from a man between 18 and 35 years old with COVID-19, enrolled during active disease. Material for sequencing was peripheral blood. CDR3 residues: CASSVLGGAEKLFF. In nucleotides, the CDR3 is TGTGCCAGCAGCGTCTTGGGAGGGGCCGAAAAACTGTTTTTT.